The clone carrying this TCR beta chain has at least ten counts. This record belongs to a study of tumor-infiltrating lymphocytes in oesophageal squamous cell carcinoma. One entry per CDR3 protein results from TCRdb running MiXCR on the PCR reads. The sample has roughly 20,000 distinct CDR3 sequences, approximately 46% seen once; the top ten hold 30% to 40%. CDR3 length equals 14 residues. The V gene lost 2 bases and the J gene lost 8 bases, with 14 bases spanning the gap. Germline CDR1 reads MGHRA; CDR2 reads YSYEKL. The J gene is TRBJ2-3, the V gene TRBV4-1; tentatively, D is TRBD1 (7 bases). The specimen sequenced was normal esophageal tissue next to the tumor. This receptor was identified in a female donor with esophageal squamous cell carcinoma. CDR3 nucleotide sequence: TGCGCCAGCAGCCAACAGGGGGGATTCGGTACGCAGTATTTT. Translating it yields CASSQQGGFGTQYF.